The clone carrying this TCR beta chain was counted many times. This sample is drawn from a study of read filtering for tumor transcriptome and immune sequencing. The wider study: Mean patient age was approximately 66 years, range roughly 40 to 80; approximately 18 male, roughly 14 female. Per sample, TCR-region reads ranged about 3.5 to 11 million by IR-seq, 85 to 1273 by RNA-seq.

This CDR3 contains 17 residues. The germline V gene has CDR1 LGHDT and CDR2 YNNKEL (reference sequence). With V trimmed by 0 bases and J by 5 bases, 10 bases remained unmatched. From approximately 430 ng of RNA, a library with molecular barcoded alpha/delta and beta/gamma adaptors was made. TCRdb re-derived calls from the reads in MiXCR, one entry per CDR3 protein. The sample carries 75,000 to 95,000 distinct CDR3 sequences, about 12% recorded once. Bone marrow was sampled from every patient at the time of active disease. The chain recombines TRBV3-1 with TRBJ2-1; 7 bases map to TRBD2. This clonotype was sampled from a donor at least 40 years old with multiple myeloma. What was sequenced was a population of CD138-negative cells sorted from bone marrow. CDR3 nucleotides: TGTGCCAGCAGCCAAGAAGGCCTAGCGGCTGCGGACAATGAGCAGTTCTTC. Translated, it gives CASSQEGLAAADNEQFF.